What follows are 31 T cell receptor beta chains derived from one specimen sequenced in a study of blood T cell repertoires in COVID-19. This table comes from immunoSEQ multiplex PCR, and its TCRdb copy is limited to in-frame clones, with some not included. Of around 30,000 clones in the sample, about 80% were seen once. The sequenced material came from peripheral blood. These receptors all come from an elderly woman with acute or convalescent COVID-19.

This clone has only a few counts. The gene calls are TRBV28 and TRBJ2-2, with D maybe TRBD2 (5 bases). In germline, CDR1 is MDHEN, CDR2 SYDVKM. CDR3 length: 12 residues. The CDR3 protein is CVAAGNTGELFF. The CDR3, as DNA: TGTGTCGCGGCGGGGAACACCGGGGAGCTGTTTTTT.

The chain combines TRBV28 with TRBJ1-6; D unclear. V was trimmed by 3 bases and J by 10 bases, leaving 16 bases between them. Germline V gives CDR1 MDHEN, CDR2 SYDVKM. The CDR3 spans 15 residues. CDR3 sequence: CASSFSATSGSPLHF. The CDR3 region has the DNA TGTGCCAGCAGTTTCTCCGCTACGAGCGGGTCACCCCTCCACTTT.

The J gene is TRBJ1-2, the V gene TRBV27; 9 positions agree with TRBD1. The ends lost 2 bases at V and 6 bases at J; junction bases unmatched: 7. The germline CDR1 and CDR2 sequences are MNHEY and SMNVEV (reference sequence). The CDR3 is made up of 15 amino acids. The CDR3, as DNA: TGTGCCAGCAGTTTACCCGGACAGGGGCGGAATGGCTACACCTTC. This sequence encodes CASSLPGQGRNGYTF.

This clone appeared once. The chain joins TRBV28 to TRBJ2-5; 7 nucleotides agree with TRBD1. The CDR3 contains 13 residues. From germline, CDR1 is MDHEN and CDR2 SYDVKM. Losses at the gene ends were 5 bases for V and 3 bases for J; bases not matched to a gene: 3. As DNA, the CDR3 is TGTGCCAGCAGTGTCGGGACAGAAGAGACCCAGTACTTC. Translation gives CASSVGTEETQYF.

This rearrangement joins TRBV7-2 to TRBJ2-1, with 12 bases lining up with TRBD2. V dropped 5 bases and J dropped 4; count of bases not matched to a gene: 12. The CDR3 has 18 residues. The germline V gene has CDR1 SGHTA and CDR2 FQGNSA. The CDR3 reads CASSPVLLAGGLYNEQFF. The CDR3 nucleotides read TGTGCCAGCAGCCCCGTCCTACTAGCGGGGGGCTTGTACAATGAGCAGTTCTTC. The full variable domain, with the rest looked up from reference TRBV7-2 and TRBJ2-1, is GAGVSQSPSNKVTEKGKDVELRCDPISGHTALYWYRQSLGQGLEFLIYFQGNSAPDKSGLPSDRFSAERTGGSVSTLTIQRTQQEDSAVYLCASSPVLLAGGLYNEQFFGPGTRLTVL.

This chain links TRBV5-6 with TRBJ2-7; perhaps TRBD1 as D (5 bases). V was trimmed by 0 bases and J by 3 bases, leaving 10 bases between them. Germline CDR1 reads SGHDT; CDR2 reads YYEEEE. The CDR3 is 14 residues long. CDR3 protein: CASSLDRRDYEQYF. The CDR3, as DNA: TGTGCCAGCAGCTTGGACAGGAGAGACTACGAGCAGTACTTC. Together with reference TRBV5-6 and TRBJ2-7, the CDR3 gives the full variable domain: DAGVTQSPTHLIKTRGQQVTLRCSPKSGHDTVSWYQQALGQGPQFIFQYYEEEERQRGNFPDRFSGHQFPNYSSELNVNALLLGDSALYLCASSLDRRDYEQYFGPGTRLTVT.

The chain uses TRBV12-1 and TRBJ2-5; the D call TRBD1 from the table was never checked on the DNA. TRBV12-1 is classified as a pseudogene. The CDR3 has 15 residues. The CDR3 DNA follows: TGTGCCAGCAGCTTTGGGAACAGGCGTCAAGAGACCCAGTACTTC. Translation gives CASSFGNRRQETQYF.

This chain joins TRBV2 and TRBJ2-3, with D possibly being TRBD2 (7 bases). Germline V gene lookup returns CDR1 SNHLY and CDR2 FYNNEI. The CDR3 is made up of 14 amino acids. Trimming left V 7 bases short and J 3 bases short, with 14 bases between. CDR3 loop: CASKEGGRTDTQYF. CDR3 DNA: TGTGCCAGCAAGGAGGGGGGGCGAACAGATACGCAGTATTTT. Drawing the rest from reference TRBV2 and TRBJ2-3, the complete variable domain is EPEVTQTPSHQVTQMGQEVILRCVPISNHLYFYWYRQILGQKVEFLVSFYNNEISEKSEIFDDQFSVERPDGSNFTLKIRSTKLEDSAMYFCASKEGGRTDTQYFGPGTRLTVL.

The table lists this clone with a count of one. This sequence joins TRBV4-1 and TRBJ2-2, with 10 bases identical to TRBD2. The CDR3 runs to 17 residues. From germline, CDR1 is MGHRA and CDR2 YSYEKL. With V trimmed by 0 bases and J by 1 base, 2 bases remained unmatched. The CDR3 region is CASSQDRLAGNTGELFF. The DNA for the CDR3 is TGCGCCAGCAGCCAAGATCGACTAGCGGGGAACACCGGGGAGCTGTTTTTT.

The chain links TRBV6-5 to TRBJ1-4; 7 bases agree with TRBD1. The CDR3 runs to 15 residues. Trimming cost V 2 bases and J 8 bases; bases outside gene matches: 8. The germline V gene has CDR1 MNHEY and CDR2 SVGAGI. As DNA, the CDR3 is TGTGCCAGCAGTTACGTCCAGGGGGTTTTCGAAAAACTGTTTTTT. Translating it yields CASSYVQGVFEKLFF.

V gene TRBV6-5 combines with J gene TRBJ2-1, with 9 bases that match TRBD2. Unmatched junction bases numbered 4, after V lost 3 bases and J lost 4 bases. This CDR3 contains 15 residues. Germline V gene data show CDR1 as MNHEY and CDR2 as SVGAGI. The DNA of the CDR3 is TGTGCCAGCAGTTATGGGACTAGCCTATACAATGAGCAGTTCTTC. Translated, it gives CASSYGTSLYNEQFF.

The chain is built from TRBV6-1 and TRBJ2-7; 12 bases are a match to TRBD2. CDR1 is MNHNS and CDR2 is SASEGT in the germline V gene. V lost 4 bases and J lost 0; bases outside the gene matches: 7. The CDR3 totals 17 residues. The CDR3 spells CASSATGLAGTSYEQYF. CDR3 sequence (DNA): TGTGCCAGCAGTGCCACCGGACTAGCGGGGACCTCCTACGAGCAGTACTTC.

The rearrangement joins TRBV5-1 to TRBJ2-4; TRBD1 matches 12 bases. V shed 4 bases and J 9 bases; nucleotides not matched to a gene: 17. The CDR3 is 18 residues long. CDR1 SGHRS and CDR2 YFSETQ come from the germline V gene. CDR3 in amino acids: CASSATSGTGGGWSIQYF. For the CDR3, the DNA is TGCGCCAGCAGCGCTACCTCCGGGACAGGGGGCGGGTGGAGCATTCAGTACTTC.

The J gene is TRBJ1-1, the V gene TRBV28; D call uncertain. Trimming pared 2 bases from V and 5 bases from J, leaving 18 bases between. CDR3 length: 16 amino acids. The germline V gene has CDR1 MDHEN and CDR2 SYDVKM. CDR3 coding DNA: TGTGCCAGCAGTTTAATTCGGGGAGGGCAGAGAACTGAAGCTTTCTTT. It specifies CASSLIRGGQRTEAFF.

The chain joins TRBV27 to TRBJ2-5, with 7 bases fitting TRBD2. CDR1 is MNHEY, CDR2 SMNVEV, per germline (reference sequence). Trimming at V came to 4 bases and at J to 5 bases, leaving 4 bases not matched to a gene. The CDR3 consists of 13 residues. The CDR3 nucleotides are TGTGCCAGCAGTTGGCGGGAGAAGGAGACCCAGTACTTC. This encodes CASSWREKETQYF.

V and J are TRBV28 and TRBJ2-7; 10 positions agree with TRBD1. The junction had 5 bases not matched to a gene; V was cut back by 2 bases and J by 4 bases. Germline CDR1 reads MDHEN; CDR2 reads SYDVKM. This CDR3 has 15 residues. The CDR3 coding sequence is TGTGCCAGCAGTTTACCCGGGACAGGGGTTTACGAGCAGTACTTC. Its protein product is CASSLPGTGVYEQYF.

The chain employs TRBV6-5 and TRBJ1-4; weak D call: TRBD1 (6 bases). CDR3 length: 13 amino acids. The ends were cut back, 7 bases at V and 10 bases at J, with 16 bases in the middle. The germline V gene has CDR1 MNHEY and CDR2 SVGAGI. CDR3 in DNA: TGTGCCAGCACCGAGGGGGGGAAAGGAAAACTGTTTTTT. Its translation: CASTEGGKGKLFF.

The CDR3 region has the DNA TGTGCCAGCAGCTTAGGCGGAACAGGAAACACCATATATTTT. As protein: CASSLGGTGNTIYF. The chain links TRBV7-2 to TRBJ1-3; D gene uncertain. The CDR3 loop spans 14 amino acids. Per the germline V gene, CDR1 is SGHTA and CDR2 is FQGNSA. The V gene lost 1 base and the J gene lost 4 bases, with 8 bases spanning the gap. The full variable domain, in which reference TRBV7-2 and TRBJ1-3 provide the parts outside the CDR3, is GAGVSQSPSNKVTEKGKDVELRCDPISGHTALYWYRQSLGQGLEFLIYFQGNSAPDKSGLPSDRFSAERTGGSVSTLTIQRTQQEDSAVYLCASSLGGTGNTIYFGEGSWLTVV.

V and J are TRBV7-3 and TRBJ1-5, with D hard to call. Deletions cut 8 bases from V and 3 bases from J, with 11 bases between. Germline CDR1 is SGHTA and CDR2 is FQGTGA. This CDR3 has 13 amino acids. The CDR3 region has the DNA TGTGCCAGCGCCCAGCGGGCCAATCAGCCCCAGCATTTT. This encodes CASAQRANQPQHF.

This clone was picked up one time. The chain has TRBV7-3 and TRBJ2-4, with D possibly TRBD2 on 6 matching bases. Deletions cut 5 bases from V and 0 bases from J, with 14 bases between. There are 16 residues in the CDR3. Germline V gene lookup returns CDR1 SGHTA and CDR2 FQGTGA. This CDR3 is CASSPLGGKAKNIQYF. CDR3 sequence (DNA): TGTGCCAGCAGCCCCCTTGGGGGGAAAGCCAAAAACATTCAGTACTTC.

The rearrangement uses TRBV5-1 and TRBJ1-4, with D unclear. The CDR3 length is 13 residues. With 4 bases removed from V and 8 bases from J, the gap between germline ends came to 12 bases. Germline values: CDR1 SGHRS, CDR2 YFSETQ. The CDR3 nucleotides read TGCGCCAGCAGCCGACTTGAAAGGGAAAAACTGTTTTTT. Translating it yields CASSRLEREKLFF.

V and J are TRBV25-1 and TRBJ1-1; possible D gene TRBD1, 6 bases. Trimming left V 4 bases short and J 1 base short, with 10 bases between. Per germline, CDR1 MGHDK and CDR2 SYGVNS. The CDR3 is made up of 14 amino acids. This chain's CDR3 is CASSADRPNTEAFF. The DNA for the CDR3 is TGTGCCAGCAGTGCGGACAGACCGAACACTGAAGCTTTCTTT.

The chain recombines TRBV7-3 with TRBJ2-5; D is uncertain. This CDR3 is 15 amino acids long. Per the germline V gene, CDR1 is SGHTA and CDR2 is FQGTGA. V lost 4 bases to trimming and J lost 0 bases, with 12 bases between them. CDR3 nucleotide sequence: TGTGCCAGCAGCTCGGGTGCCCCCAACCAAGAGACCCAGTACTTC. Translated, it gives CASSSGAPNQETQYF.

The gene calls are TRBV7-6 and TRBJ2-1, with D perhaps TRBD1 (5 bases). CDR3 size: 13 residues. The ends were cut back, 1 base at V and 4 bases at J, with 5 bases in the middle. CDR1 is SGHVS and CDR2 is FNYEAQ in the germline V gene. The chain's CDR3 is CASSLGQYNEQFF. The CDR3 region has the DNA TGTGCCAGCAGCTTAGGACAGTACAATGAGCAGTTCTTC.

The V call is TRBV5-8, the J call TRBJ1-1, with D uncertain. CDR3 length: 15 amino acids. Germline V gives CDR1 SGHTS, CDR2 YDEGEE. V lost 3 bases and J lost 0, with 12 bases in between. CDR3 coding DNA: TGTGCCAGCAGCTACGTTGTTTCGGTGAACACTGAAGCTTTCTTT. The encoded protein is CASSYVVSVNTEAFF.

This clone was recorded many times. The chain is built from TRBV28 and TRBJ2-7, with 8 bases fitting TRBD1. The J segment lost 1 base and the V segment lost 8 bases, leaving 10 bases of the junction unmatched. This CDR3 has 15 residues. CDR1 is MDHEN and CDR2 is SYDVKM in the germline V gene. CDR3 in amino acids: CASSPQGAGSYEQYF. DNA for the CDR3: TGTGCCAGCTCTCCCCAGGGGGCGGGTTCCTACGAGCAGTACTTC.

This chain connects TRBV18 to TRBJ2-2; a weak D match, TRBD1 (6 bases). The germline gives CDR1 KGHSH, CDR2 LQKENI. This CDR3 comprises 16 residues. Trimming shortened V by 0 bases and J by 1 base, and 9 bases separated the two germline ends. The CDR3 here is CASSPPAQGNTGELFF. DNA of the CDR3: TGTGCCAGCTCACCACCGGCACAGGGGAACACCGGGGAGCTGTTTTTT.

This chain links TRBV7-2 with TRBJ1-1; 8 bases fit TRBD1. The V segment lost 5 bases and the J segment 1 base; nucleotides outside the gene matches: 6. The CDR3 has 15 amino acids. Germline CDR1 SGHTA, CDR2 FQGNSA. CDR3 nucleotides: TGTGCCAGCAGCCCTTGGCAGGGGGCGAACACTGAAGCTTTCTTT. Translating it yields CASSPWQGANTEAFF.

CDR3 sequence (DNA): TGCAGTGCTAGTGGGGGCCTTTCGGATTCACCCCTCCACTTT. This translates into CSASGGLSDSPLHF. This chain links TRBV20-1 with TRBJ1-6, with D possibly TRBD1 on 6 matching bases. CDR1 is DFQATT and CDR2 is SNEGSKA in the germline V gene (reference sequence). The CDR3 is made up of 14 amino acids. V lost 3 bases to trimming and J lost 8 bases, with 14 bases between them.

This rearrangement joins TRBV24-1 to TRBJ1-5; D call uncertain. V lost 4 bases to trimming and J lost 4 bases, with 10 bases between them. CDR1 and CDR2 (germline): KGHDR, SFDVKD. The CDR3 covers 14 residues. The CDR3 spells CATSDPGVNQPQHF. The CDR3 DNA sequence: TGTGCCACCAGTGACCCCGGGGTTAATCAGCCCCAGCATTTT.

J is TRBJ2-3 and V is TRBV10-3; D gene uncertain. V was clipped by 3 bases and J by 2 bases, with 12 bases between them. Germline lookup yields CDR1 ENHRY and CDR2 SYGVKD. The CDR3 totals 15 residues. CDR3 bases: TGTGCCATCAGTGAATACTCCCAAGCCACAGATACGCAGTATTTT. Translation gives CAISEYSQATDTQYF.